The clone carrying this TCR beta chain occurred once. This sample was included in a study of metastatic and nonmetastatic thyroid tumors. TCRdb reassembled clones from the PCR reads with MiXCR. The table shows under 60,000 clones, with over 20% occurring only once. Each patient went into thyroid surgery without having received any treatment. V dropped 2 bases and J dropped 3 bases, with 11 bases sitting between them. CDR3 length equals 14 residues. Germline-derived CDR1 and CDR2 are GTSNPN and SVGIG (reference sequence). The specimen sequenced was blood. This receptor was obtained from a male donor with papillary thyroid cancer or a benign thyroid nodule (not recorded which). Some clones in this sample may be carry-over from other donors' samples. The chain employs TRBV30 and TRBJ1-5, with D possibly TRBD1 on 5 matching bases. The CDR3 reads CAWSLGVLNQPQHF. The CDR3 nucleotides read TGTGCCTGGAGTCTAGGGGTCCTCAATCAGCCCCAGCATTTT.